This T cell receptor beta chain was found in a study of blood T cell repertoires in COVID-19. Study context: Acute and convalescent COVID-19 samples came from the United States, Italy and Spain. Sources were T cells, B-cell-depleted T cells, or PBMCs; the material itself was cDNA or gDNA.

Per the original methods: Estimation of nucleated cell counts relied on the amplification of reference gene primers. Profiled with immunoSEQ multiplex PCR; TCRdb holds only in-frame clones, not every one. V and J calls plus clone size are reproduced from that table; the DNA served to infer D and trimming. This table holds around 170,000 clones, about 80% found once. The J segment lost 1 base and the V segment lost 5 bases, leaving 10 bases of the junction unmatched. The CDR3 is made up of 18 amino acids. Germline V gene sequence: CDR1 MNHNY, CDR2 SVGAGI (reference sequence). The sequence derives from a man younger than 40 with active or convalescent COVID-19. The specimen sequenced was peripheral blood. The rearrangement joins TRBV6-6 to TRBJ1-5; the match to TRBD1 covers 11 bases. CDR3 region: CASSPGQGDSGSNQPQHF. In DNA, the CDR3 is TGTGCCAGCAGTCCGGGACAGGGGGACTCCGGAAGCAATCAGCCCCAGCATTTT.